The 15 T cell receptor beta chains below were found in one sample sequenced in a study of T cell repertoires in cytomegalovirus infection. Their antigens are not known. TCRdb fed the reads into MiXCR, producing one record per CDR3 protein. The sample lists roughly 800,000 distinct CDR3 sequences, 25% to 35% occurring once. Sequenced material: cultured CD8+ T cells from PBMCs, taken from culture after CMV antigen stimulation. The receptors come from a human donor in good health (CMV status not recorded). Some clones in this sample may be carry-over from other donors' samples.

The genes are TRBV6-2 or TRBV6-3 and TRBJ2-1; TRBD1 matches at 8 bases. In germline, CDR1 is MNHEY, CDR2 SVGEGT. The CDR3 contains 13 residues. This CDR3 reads CVIRQGPINEQFF. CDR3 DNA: TGTGTCATTCGACAGGGGCCGATTAATGAGCAGTTCTTC.

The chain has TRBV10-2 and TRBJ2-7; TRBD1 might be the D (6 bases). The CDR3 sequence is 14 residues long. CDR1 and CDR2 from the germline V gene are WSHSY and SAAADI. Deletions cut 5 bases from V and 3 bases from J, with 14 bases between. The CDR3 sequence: CASSYSGHGYEQYV. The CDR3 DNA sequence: TGCGCCAGCAGTTACTCGGGACACGGCTACGAGCAGTACGTC.

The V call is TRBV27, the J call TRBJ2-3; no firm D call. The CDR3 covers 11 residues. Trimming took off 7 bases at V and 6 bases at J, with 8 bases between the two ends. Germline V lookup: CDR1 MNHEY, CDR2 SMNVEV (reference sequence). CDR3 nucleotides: TGTGCCAGCAAGCTGGGGGATACGCAGTATTTT. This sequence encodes CASKLGDTQYF.

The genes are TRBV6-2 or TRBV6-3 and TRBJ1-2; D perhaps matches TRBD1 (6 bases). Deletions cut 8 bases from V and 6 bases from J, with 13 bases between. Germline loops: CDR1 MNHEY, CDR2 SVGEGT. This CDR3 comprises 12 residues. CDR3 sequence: CASGGPLHGYTF. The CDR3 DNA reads TGTGCCAGCGGGGGGCCTCTGCATGGCTACACCTTC.

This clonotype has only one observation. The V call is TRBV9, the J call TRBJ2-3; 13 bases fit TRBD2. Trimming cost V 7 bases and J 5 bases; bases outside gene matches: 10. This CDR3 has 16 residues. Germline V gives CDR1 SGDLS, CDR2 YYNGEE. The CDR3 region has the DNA TGTGCCAGCGCCACTAGCGGGGGGGCCGAAGGAGATACGCAGTATTTT. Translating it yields CASATSGGAEGDTQYF.

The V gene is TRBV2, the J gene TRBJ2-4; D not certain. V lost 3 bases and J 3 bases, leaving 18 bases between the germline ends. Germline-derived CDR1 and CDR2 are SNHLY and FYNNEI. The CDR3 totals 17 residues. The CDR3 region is CASSEPPQIDLKNIQYF. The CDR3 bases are TGTGCCAGCAGTGAGCCGCCACAAATTGACCTCAAAAACATTCAGTACTTC.

DNA of the CDR3: TGCAGTGCTAGAGTCCTACAGGGGGAGAACACTGAAGCTTTCTTT. Translation: CSARVLQGENTEAFF. The V call is TRBV20-1, the J call TRBJ1-1; 8 bases fit TRBD1. This CDR3 contains 15 residues. Trimming at V came to 1 base and at J to 1 base, leaving 5 bases not matched to a gene. Looked up from germline, CDR1 is DFQATT and CDR2 is SNEGSKA (reference sequence).

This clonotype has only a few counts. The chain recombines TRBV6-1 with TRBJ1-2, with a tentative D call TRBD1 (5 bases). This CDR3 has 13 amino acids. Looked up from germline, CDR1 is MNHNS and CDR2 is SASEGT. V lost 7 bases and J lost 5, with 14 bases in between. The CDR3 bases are TGTGCCAGCACTAATCGGGGGAGGTATGGCTACACCTTC. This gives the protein CASTNRGRYGYTF.

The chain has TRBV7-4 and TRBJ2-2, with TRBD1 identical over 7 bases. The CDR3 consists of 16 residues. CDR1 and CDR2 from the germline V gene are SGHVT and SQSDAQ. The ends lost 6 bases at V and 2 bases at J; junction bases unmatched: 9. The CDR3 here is CASRIGRDRNTGELFF. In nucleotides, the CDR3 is TGTGCCAGCAGAATCGGCCGGGACAGAAACACCGGGGAGCTGTTTTTT.

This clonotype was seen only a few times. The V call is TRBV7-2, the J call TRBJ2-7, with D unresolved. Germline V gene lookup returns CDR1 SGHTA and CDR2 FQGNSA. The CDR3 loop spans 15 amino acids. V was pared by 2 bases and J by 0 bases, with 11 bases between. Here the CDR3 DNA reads TGTGCCAGCAGCTTAAGCTTACAGAACTCCTACGAGCAGTACTTC. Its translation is CASSLSLQNSYEQYF.

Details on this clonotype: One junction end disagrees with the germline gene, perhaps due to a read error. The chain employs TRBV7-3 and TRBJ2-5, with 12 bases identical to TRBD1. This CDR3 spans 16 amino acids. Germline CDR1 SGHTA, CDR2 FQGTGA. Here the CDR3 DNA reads TGTGCCAGCAGATTAATGGGACAGGGGGCTCAAGAGACCCAGTACTTC. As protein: CASRLMGQGAQETQYF.

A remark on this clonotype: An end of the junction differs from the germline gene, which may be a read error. The CDR3 loop is CASSPGTSGVLGHF. CDR3 nucleotide sequence: TGTGCCAGCAGTCCCGGGACTAGCGGGGTCCTGGGGCATTTT. The chain is built from TRBV27 and TRBJ2-3, with 13 positions matching TRBD2. CDR3 length: 14 residues. Germline-derived CDR1 and CDR2 are MNHEY and SMNVEV (reference sequence).

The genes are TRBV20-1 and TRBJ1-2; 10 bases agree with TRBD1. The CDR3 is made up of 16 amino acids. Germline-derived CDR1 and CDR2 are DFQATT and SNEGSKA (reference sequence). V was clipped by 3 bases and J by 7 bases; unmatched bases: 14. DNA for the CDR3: TGCAGTGCTAGGGGGACAGGGGTGAGTTCAGCTGGTGGCTACACCTTC. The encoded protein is CSARGTGVSSAGGYTF.

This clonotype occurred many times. CDR3 in DNA: TGTGCCAGCAGCTTTGTGGGGGGGGCCGGGGAGCAGTTCTTC. Translated, it gives CASSFVGGAGEQFF. This chain joins TRBV7-9 and TRBJ2-1; possible D gene TRBD2, 7 bases. Trimming took off 3 bases at V and 10 bases at J, with 16 bases between the two ends. Germline CDR1 and CDR2: SEHNR and FQNEAQ (reference sequence). CDR3 length: 14 residues. The entire variable domain, with the rest obtained from reference TRBV7-9 and TRBJ2-1, is as follows: DTGVSQNPRHKITKRGQNVTFRCDPISEHNRLYWYRQTLGQGPEFLTYFQNEAQLEKSRLLSDRFSAERPKGSFSTLEIQRTEQGDSAMYLCASSFVGGAGEQFFGPGTRLTVL.

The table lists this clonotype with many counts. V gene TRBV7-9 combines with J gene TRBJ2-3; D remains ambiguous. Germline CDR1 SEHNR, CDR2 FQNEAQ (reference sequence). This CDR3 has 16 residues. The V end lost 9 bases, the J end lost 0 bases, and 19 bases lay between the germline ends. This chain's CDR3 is CASTTSVTSSTDTQYF. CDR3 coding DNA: TGTGCCAGTACCACGTCGGTTACCAGTAGCACAGATACGCAGTATTTT.